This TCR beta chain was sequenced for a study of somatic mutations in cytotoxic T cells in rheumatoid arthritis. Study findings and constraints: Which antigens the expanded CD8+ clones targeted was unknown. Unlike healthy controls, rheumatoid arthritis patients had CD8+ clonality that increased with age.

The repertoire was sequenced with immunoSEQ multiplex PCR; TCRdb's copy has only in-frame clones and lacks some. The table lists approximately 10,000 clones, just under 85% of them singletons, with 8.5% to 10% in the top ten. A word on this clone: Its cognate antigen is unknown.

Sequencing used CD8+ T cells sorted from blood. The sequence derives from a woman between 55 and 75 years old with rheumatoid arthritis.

CDR3 nucleotides: TGTGCCAGCAGCTCGAAAAGGACTAGCGGGAGGTCTCAGTACTTC. Translating it yields CASSSKRTSGRSQYF. The chain recombines TRBV7-8 with TRBJ2-7; TRBD2 aligns across 14 bases. This CDR3 region has 15 residues. Germline V lookup: CDR1 SGHVS, CDR2 FQNEAQ. The J segment lost 10 bases and the V segment lost 4 bases, leaving 9 bases of the junction unmatched.